The clone carrying this T cell receptor (beta chain) was detected many times. V lost 8 bases and J lost 5, with 12 bases in between. This CDR3 has 12 residues. TCRdb reanalysed the RT-PCR reads using MiXCR and keeps one entry per CDR3 protein. Seen here are approximately 720,000 distinct CDR3 sequences, approximately 15% observed once, and the top ten hold 3.6%. This chain links TRBV12-3 or TRBV12-4 with TRBJ2-5, with no clear D. This TCR was recovered from a female donor in good health, serving as a healthy control. Sequencing was performed on memory CD4+ T cells from blood. CDR3 in amino acids: CASSWGTETQYF. As DNA, the CDR3 is TGTGCCAGCTCCTGGGGAACGGAGACCCAGTACTTC.